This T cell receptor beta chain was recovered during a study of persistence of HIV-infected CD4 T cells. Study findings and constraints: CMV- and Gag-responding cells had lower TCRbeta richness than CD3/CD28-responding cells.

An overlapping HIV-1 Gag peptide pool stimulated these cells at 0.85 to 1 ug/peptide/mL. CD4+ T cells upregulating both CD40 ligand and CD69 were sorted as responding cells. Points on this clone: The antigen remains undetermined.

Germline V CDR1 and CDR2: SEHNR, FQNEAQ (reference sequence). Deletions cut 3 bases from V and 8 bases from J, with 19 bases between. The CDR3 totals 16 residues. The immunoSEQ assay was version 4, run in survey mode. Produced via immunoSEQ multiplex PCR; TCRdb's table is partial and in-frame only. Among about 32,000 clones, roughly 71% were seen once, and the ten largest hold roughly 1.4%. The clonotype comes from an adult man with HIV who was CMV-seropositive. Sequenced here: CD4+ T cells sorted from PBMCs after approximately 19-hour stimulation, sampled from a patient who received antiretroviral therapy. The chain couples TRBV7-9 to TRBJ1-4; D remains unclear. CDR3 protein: CASSFSTGNRGEKLFF. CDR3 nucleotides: TGTGCCAGCAGCTTTTCGACGGGCAACAGAGGAGAAAAACTGTTTTTT.